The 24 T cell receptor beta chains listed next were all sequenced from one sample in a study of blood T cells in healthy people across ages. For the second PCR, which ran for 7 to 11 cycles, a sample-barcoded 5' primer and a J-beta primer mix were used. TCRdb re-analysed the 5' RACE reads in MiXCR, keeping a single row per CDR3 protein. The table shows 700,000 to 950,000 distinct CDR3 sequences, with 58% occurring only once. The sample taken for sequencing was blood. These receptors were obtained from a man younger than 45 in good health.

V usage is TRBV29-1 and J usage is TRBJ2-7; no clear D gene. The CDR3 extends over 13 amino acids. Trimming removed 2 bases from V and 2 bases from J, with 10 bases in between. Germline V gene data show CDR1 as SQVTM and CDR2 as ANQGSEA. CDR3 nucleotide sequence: TGCAGCGTTGAATTGGAAGTTCCCTACGAGCAGTACTTC. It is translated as CSVELEVPYEQYF.

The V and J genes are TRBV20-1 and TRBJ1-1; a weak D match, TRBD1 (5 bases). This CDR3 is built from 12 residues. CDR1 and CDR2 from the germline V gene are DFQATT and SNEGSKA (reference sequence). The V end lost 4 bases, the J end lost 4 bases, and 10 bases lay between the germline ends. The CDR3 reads CSAKSGSTEAFF. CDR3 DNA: TGCAGTGCTAAGTCAGGGTCCACTGAAGCTTTCTTT.

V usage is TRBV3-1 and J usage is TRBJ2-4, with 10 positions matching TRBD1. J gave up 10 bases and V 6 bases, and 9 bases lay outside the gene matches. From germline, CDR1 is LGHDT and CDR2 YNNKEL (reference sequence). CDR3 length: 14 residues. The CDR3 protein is CASSAMTGGDIQYF. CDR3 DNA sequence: TGTGCCAGCAGTGCTATGACAGGGGGCGATATTCAGTACTTC.

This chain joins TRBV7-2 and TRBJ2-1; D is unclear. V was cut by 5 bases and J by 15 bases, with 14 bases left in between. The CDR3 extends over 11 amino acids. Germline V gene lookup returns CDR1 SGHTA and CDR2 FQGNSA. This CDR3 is CASSVRLDRFF. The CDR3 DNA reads TGTGCCAGCAGCGTAAGGTTAGATCGGTTCTTC.

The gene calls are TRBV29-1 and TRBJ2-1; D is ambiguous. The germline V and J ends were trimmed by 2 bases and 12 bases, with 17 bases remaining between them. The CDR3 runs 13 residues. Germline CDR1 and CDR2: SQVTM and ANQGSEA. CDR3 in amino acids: CSVEFPPLIRQFF. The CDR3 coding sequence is TGCAGCGTTGAATTTCCTCCCTTAATTAGGCAGTTCTTC.

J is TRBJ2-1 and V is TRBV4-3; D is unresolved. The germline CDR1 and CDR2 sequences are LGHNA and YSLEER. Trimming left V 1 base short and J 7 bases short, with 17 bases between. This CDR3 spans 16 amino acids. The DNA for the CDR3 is TGCGCCAGCAGCCAAGCTGCACGGTGCGCCTCGAATGAGCAGTTCTTC. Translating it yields CASSQAARCASNEQFF.

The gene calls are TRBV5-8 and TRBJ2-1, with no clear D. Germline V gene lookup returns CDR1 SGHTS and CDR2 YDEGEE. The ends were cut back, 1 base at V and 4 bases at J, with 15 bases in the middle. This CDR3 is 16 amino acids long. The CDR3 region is CASSLFLGQVYNEQFF. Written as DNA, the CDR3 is TGTGCCAGCAGCTTGTTCTTGGGCCAAGTTTACAATGAGCAGTTCTTC.

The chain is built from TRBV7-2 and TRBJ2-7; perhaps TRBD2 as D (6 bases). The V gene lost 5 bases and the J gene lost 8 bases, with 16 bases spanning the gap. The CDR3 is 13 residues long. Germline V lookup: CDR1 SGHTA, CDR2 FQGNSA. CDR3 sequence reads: CASSPVADNKQYF. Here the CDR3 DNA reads TGTGCCAGCAGCCCGGTAGCGGACAATAAGCAGTACTTC.

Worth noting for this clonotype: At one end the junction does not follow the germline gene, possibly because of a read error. The CDR3 sequence is CASSPTQRNNEQFF. CDR3 DNA: TGCGCCAGCAGCCCCACTCAGCGTAACAACGAGCAGTTCTTC. The chain couples TRBV5-1 to TRBJ2-1; D gene uncertain. Germline loops: CDR1 SGHRS, CDR2 YFSETQ. CDR3 length equals 14 residues.

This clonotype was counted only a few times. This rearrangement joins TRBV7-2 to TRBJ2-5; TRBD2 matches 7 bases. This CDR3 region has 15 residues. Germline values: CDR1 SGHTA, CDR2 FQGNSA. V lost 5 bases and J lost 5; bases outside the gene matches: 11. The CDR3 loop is CASSRQAGLGETQYF. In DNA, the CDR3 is TGTGCCAGCAGCCGGCAAGCGGGGTTGGGGGAGACCCAGTACTTC.

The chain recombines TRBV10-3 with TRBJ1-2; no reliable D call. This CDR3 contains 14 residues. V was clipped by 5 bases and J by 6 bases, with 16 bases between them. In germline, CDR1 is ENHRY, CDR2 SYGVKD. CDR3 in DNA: TGTGCCATCAGTATAGGGTCCGGGATGGATGGCTACACCTTC. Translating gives CAISIGSGMDGYTF.

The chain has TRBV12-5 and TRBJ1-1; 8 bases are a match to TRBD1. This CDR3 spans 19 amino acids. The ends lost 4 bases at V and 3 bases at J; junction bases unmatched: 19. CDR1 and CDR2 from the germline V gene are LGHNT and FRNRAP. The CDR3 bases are TGTGCTAGTGGTTACACCCAGGGGGCGCGGATATTAGGGGACACTGAAGCTTTCTTT. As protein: CASGYTQGARILGDTEAFF.

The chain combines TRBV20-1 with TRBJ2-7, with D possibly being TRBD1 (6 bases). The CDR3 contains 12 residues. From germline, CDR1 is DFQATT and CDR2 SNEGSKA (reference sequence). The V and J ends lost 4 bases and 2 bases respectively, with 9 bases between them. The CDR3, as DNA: TGCAGTGCTACGGACAGAACCTACGAGCAGTACTTC. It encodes CSATDRTYEQYF.

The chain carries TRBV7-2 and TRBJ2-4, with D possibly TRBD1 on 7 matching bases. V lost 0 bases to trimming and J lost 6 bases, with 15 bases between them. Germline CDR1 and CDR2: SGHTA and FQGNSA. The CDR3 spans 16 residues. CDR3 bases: TGTGCCAGCAGCTTAGCGGCGGGGTCAGGGGGAAACATTCAGTACTTC. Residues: CASSLAAGSGGNIQYF. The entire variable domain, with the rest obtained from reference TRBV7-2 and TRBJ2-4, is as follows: GAGVSQSPSNKVTEKGKDVELRCDPISGHTALYWYRQSLGQGLEFLIYFQGNSAPDKSGLPSDRFSAERTGGSVSTLTIQRTQQEDSAVYLCASSLAAGSGGNIQYFGAGTRLSVL.

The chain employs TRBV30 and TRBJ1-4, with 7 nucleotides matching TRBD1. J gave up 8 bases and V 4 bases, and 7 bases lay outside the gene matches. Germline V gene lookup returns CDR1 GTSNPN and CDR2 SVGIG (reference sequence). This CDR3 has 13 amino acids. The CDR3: CAWNDREGEKLFF. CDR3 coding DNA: TGTGCCTGGAACGACAGGGAGGGAGAAAAACTGTTTTTT.

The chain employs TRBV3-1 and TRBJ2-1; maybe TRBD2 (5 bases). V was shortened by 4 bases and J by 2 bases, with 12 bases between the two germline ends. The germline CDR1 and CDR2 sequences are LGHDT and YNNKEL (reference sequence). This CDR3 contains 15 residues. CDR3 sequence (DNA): TGTGCCAGCAGCCTAATGAGGGTAACCTACAATGAGCAGTTCTTC. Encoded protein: CASSLMRVTYNEQFF.

The DNA for the CDR3 is TGCAGCGTTGTAATAGCCAAAAACATTCAGTACTTC. Residues: CSVVIAKNIQYF. The chain carries TRBV29-1 and TRBJ2-4; unclear D gene. From germline, CDR1 is SQVTM and CDR2 ANQGSEA. Between the trimmed V and J ends, which lost 4 bases and 0 bases, there was a span of 4 bases. CDR3 length: 12 amino acids.

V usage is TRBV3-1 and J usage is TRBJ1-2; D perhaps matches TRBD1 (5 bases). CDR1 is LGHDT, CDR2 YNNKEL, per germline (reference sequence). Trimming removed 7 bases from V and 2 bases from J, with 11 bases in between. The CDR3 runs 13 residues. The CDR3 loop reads CASTEGWNYGYTF. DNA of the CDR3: TGTGCCAGCACTGAGGGGTGGAACTATGGCTACACCTTC.

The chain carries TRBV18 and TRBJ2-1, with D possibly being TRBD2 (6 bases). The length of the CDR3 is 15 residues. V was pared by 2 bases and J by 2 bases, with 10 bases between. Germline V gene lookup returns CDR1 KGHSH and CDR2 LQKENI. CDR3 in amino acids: CASSPGGSAYNEQFF. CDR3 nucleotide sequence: TGTGCCAGCTCACCAGGGGGGAGCGCCTACAATGAGCAGTTCTTC.

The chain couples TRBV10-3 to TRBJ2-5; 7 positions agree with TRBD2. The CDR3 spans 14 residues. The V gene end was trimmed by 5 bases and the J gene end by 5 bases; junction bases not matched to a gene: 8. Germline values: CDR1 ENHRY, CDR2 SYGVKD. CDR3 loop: CAISPGRQVETQYF. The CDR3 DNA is TGTGCCATCAGTCCCGGGAGGCAAGTCGAGACCCAGTACTTC.

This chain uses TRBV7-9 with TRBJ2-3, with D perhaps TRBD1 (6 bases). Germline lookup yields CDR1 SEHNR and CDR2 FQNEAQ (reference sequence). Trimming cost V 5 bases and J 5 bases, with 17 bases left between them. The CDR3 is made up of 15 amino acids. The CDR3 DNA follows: TGTGCCAGCAGCCCCCCGGACAGTATTGGAGATACGCAGTATTTT. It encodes CASSPPDSIGDTQYF.

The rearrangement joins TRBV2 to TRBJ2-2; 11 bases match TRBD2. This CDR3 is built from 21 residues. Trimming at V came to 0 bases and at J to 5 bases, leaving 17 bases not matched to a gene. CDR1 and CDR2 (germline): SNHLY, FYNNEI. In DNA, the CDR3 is TGTGCCAGCAGTGAAGCTCCGAAAATAGCGGGAGGGCCGGGAGTTACCGGGGAGCTGTTTTTT. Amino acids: CASSEAPKIAGGPGVTGELFF.

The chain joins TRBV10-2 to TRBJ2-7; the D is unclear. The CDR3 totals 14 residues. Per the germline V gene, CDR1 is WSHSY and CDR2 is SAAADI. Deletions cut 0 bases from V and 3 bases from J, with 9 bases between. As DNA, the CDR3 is TGCGCCAGCAGTGAGTCGGGCGGAAACTACGAGCAGTACTTC. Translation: CASSESGGNYEQYF.

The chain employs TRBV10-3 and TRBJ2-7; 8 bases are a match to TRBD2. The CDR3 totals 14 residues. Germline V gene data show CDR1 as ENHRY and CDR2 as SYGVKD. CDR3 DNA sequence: TGTATCTTTATTAGCGGGACGACCCCTACGGAGCAGTACTTC. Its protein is CIFISGTTPTEQYF.